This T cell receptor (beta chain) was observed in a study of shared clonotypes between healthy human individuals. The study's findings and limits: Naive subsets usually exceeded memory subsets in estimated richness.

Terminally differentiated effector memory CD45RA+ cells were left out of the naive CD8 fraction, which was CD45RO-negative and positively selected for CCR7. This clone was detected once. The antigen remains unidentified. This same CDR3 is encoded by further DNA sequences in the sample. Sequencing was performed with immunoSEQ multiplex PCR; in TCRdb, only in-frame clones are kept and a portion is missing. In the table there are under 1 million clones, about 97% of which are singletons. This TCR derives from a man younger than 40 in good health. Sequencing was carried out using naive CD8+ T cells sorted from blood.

CDR3 sequence (DNA): TGTGCCAGCAGGGGCGGAGGCGGAGGGGCCAACGTCCTGACTTTC. Its translation is CASRGGGGGANVLTF. The gene calls are TRBV7-9 and TRBJ2-6; TRBD2 is a possible D gene (5 bases). V lost 6 bases, J lost 4 bases, and 13 bases lay in between. This CDR3 has 15 residues. In germline, CDR1 is SEHNR, CDR2 FQNEAQ (reference sequence).